The present T cell receptor beta chain was sequenced within a study of cytomegalovirus exposure and HLA in healthy donors. General study points: Among the sequence variants, a highly shared cluster was likely an artifact of sequencing. In vitro assays verified that a few CMV-associated chains recognized CMV antigens specifically. Immune exposure information available was restricted to CMV serostatus.

As concerns this clone: Its antigen is not known.

Amplification used 60 Vbeta primers and 13 Jbeta primers. Produced via immunoSEQ multiplex PCR; TCRdb's table is partial and in-frame only. The profile covers about 73,000 clones, with approximately 61% appearing a single time and 6.9% taken by the ten largest. The sequenced sample consisted of PBMCs. The sequence was collected from a woman aged 45-65 years in good health and CMV-seropositive.

CDR3 protein: CASSLGAGTQYF. The CDR3 DNA reads TGTGCCAGCAGCTTGGGGGCGGGGACCCAGTACTTC. The chain recombines TRBV5-4 with TRBJ2-5; maybe TRBD2 (5 bases). CDR1 SGHNT and CDR2 YYREEE come from the germline V gene (reference sequence). V dropped 0 bases and J dropped 7 bases, with 7 bases sitting between them. The CDR3 is made up of 12 amino acids.